The clone carrying this T cell receptor beta chain was seen many times. RNA transcripts were the template for amplifying TCR beta CDR3 regions. Researchers ran a first-round RT-PCR on the TCR CDR3 using the HTBI primer set. TCRdb re-called the multiplex PCR reads through MiXCR, storing one row per CDR3 protein. Of fewer than 350,000 distinct CDR3 sequences in the sample, about 21% were seen once. V dropped 5 bases and J dropped 1; count of bases not matched to a gene: 1. CDR3 size: 15 residues. This sample stems from a study of T cells in Graves' hyperthyroidism and ophthalmopathy. Diagnosis of hyperthyroidism was new in patients aged 18 to 65, and its duration was under 2 months. Uncontrolled infections, other autoimmune diseases, pregnancy or lactation led to exclusion of patients. Cells are PBMCs isolated from more than 8.5 ml of fresh blood.

The source material was blood. The receptor was derived from a woman aged 50 to 65 with Graves' hyperthyroidism. This chain links TRBV12-3 or TRBV12-4 with TRBJ2-1; 11 bases fit TRBD2. The CDR3, as DNA: TGTGCCAGCAGTACTAGCGGGGGTTCCTACAATGAGCAGTTCTTC. It yields the protein CASSTSGGSYNEQFF.